This TCR beta chain appears in the sequencing data of a study of T cells in Graves' hyperthyroidism and ophthalmopathy. About the research overall: Specimen type is peripheral blood, collected at initial diagnosis prior to any treatment.

More than 8.5 ml of fresh peripheral blood supplied the PBMCs. To note about this clonotype: Relative to the germline gene, one junction end is altered; a read error may explain this.

The CDR3 consists of 16 residues. Per the germline V gene, CDR1 is SGHVS and CDR2 is FNYEAQ. The TCR beta CDR3 regions underwent amplification using RNA transcripts as the source. An initial round of RT-PCR targeting the TCR CDR3 relied on the HTBI primer set. TCRdb reprocessed the multiplex PCR reads via MiXCR and lists one record per CDR3 protein. This table has 380,000 or so distinct CDR3 sequences, approximately 15% appearing once. The origin of this receptor is a man in his thirties or forties with Graves' hyperthyroidism that later progressed to Graves' ophthalmopathy. The source material was blood. V is TRBV7-6 and J is TRBJ2-1; D gene unclear. CDR3 protein: CASSLQTPSSYNEQFF. For the CDR3, the DNA is TGCGCCAGCAGCTTACAGACTCCGAGCTCCTACAATGAGCAGTTCTTC.